This is a list of T cell receptor beta chains from one sample in a study of T cells in Graves' hyperthyroidism and ophthalmopathy. TCRdb itself ran the multiplex PCR reads through MiXCR, one entry per CDR3 protein. In the table there are roughly 280,000 distinct CDR3 sequences, roughly 22% of which are singletons. The sequenced sample was blood. All receptors derive from a man aged 25-45 years with Graves' ophthalmopathy. The CDR3 runs from the conserved cysteine through the conserved F or W. Each record gives: J gene, D gene, clone size, V gene, CDR3 protein, CDR3 DNA. The D gene is left open where the match is weak. Size tells how often a clone was seen (once, few, many) or the class of an expanded clone, and some rows leave it out.

J: TRBJ2-1; D: .; size: .; V: TRBV20-1; CDR3: CSARDWGELSSYNEQFF; DNA: TGCAGTGCTAGAGATTGGGGGGAGTTAAGCTCCTACAATGAGCAGTTCTTC
J: TRBJ1-1; D: .; size: many; V: TRBV6-9; CDR3: CASSYYVGGLNTEAFF; DNA: TGTGCCAGCAGTTATTACGTCGGGGGATTGAACACTGAAGCTTTCTTT
J: TRBJ1-1; D: .; size: few; V: TRBV29-1; CDR3: CSVRVGPANTEAFF; DNA: TGCAGCGTGAGGGTGGGGCCAGCGAACACTGAAGCTTTCTTT
J: TRBJ2-3; D: .; size: .; V: TRBV6-2/TRBV6-3; CDR3: CASGDGRGRQSRGTQYF; DNA: TGTGCCAGCGGCGATGGCCGTGGGAGGCAGAGCCGGGGTACGCAGTATTTT
J: TRBJ2-1; D: .; size: .; V: TRBV24-1; CDR3: CATQAGPRHEQFF; DNA: TGTGCCACCCAAGCCGGACCACGACATGAGCAGTTCTTC
J: TRBJ2-7; D: TRBD2; size: .; V: TRBV24-1; CDR3: CATSDSGTSPNEQYF; DNA: TGTGCCACCAGTGATTCCGGGACTAGTCCTAACGAGCAGTACTTC
J: TRBJ2-7; D: TRBD2; size: many; V: TRBV7-3; CDR3: CASSLSGRVDEQYF; DNA: TGTGCCAGCAGCCTTAGCGGGAGAGTGGACGAGCAGTACTTC
J: TRBJ2-2; D: TRBD2; size: .; V: TRBV12-3/TRBV12-4; CDR3: CASREPRTSGVNGELFF; DNA: TGTGCCAGCAGGGAACCGAGGACTAGCGGGGTTAACGGGGAGCTGTTTTTT
J: TRBJ2-1; D: TRBD2; size: few; V: TRBV20-1; CDR3: CSAGTSGRSSEQFF; DNA: TGCAGTGCCGGGACTAGCGGGAGATCCAGTGAGCAGTTCTTC
J: TRBJ2-1; D: .; size: few; V: TRBV2; CDR3: CASTGFYNEQFF; DNA: TGTGCCAGCACAGGCTTCTACAATGAGCAGTTCTTC
J: TRBJ1-5; D: TRBD1; size: many; V: TRBV6-1; CDR3: CASSITGGYQPQHF; DNA: TGTGCCAGCAGTATCACAGGGGGCTACCAGCCCCAGCATTTT
J: TRBJ1-5; D: TRBD1; size: .; V: TRBV28; CDR3: CASRPGQGAFQPQHF; DNA: TGTGCCAGCAGGCCAGGACAGGGGGCTTTTCAGCCCCAGCATTTT
J: TRBJ2-6; D: .; size: .; V: TRBV15; CDR3: CATSRPGEVSGANVLTF; DNA: TGTGCCACCAGCAGACCAGGGGAGGTGTCTGGGGCCAACGTCCTGACTTTC
J: TRBJ1-2; D: TRBD1; size: .; V: TRBV27; CDR3: CASSTTGTGGGYGYTF; DNA: TGTGCCAGCAGTACAACCGGGACAGGGGGGGGCTATGGCTACACCTTC
J: TRBJ2-1; D: TRBD1; size: many; V: TRBV20-1; CDR3: CSATTGGPYNEQFF; DNA: TGCAGTGCCACTACAGGGGGTCCCTACAATGAGCAGTTCTTC
J: TRBJ2-3; D: .; size: few; V: TRBV6-6; CDR3: CASSYSRGSTDTQYF; DNA: TGTGCCAGCAGTTACTCACGGGGGAGCACAGATACGCAGTATTTT
J: TRBJ2-1; D: TRBD2; size: many; V: TRBV7-3; CDR3: CASSLTSGIDEQFF; DNA: TGTGCCAGCAGCTTGACTAGCGGGATCGATGAGCAGTTCTTC
J: TRBJ2-3; D: TRBD2; size: many; V: TRBV3-1; CDR3: CASSQRTSGRAGTDTQYF; DNA: TGTGCCAGCAGCCAACGGACTAGCGGGAGGGCCGGAACAGATACGCAGTATTTT
J: TRBJ2-3; D: .; size: .; V: TRBV11-3; CDR3: CASTTGPDTDTQYF; DNA: TGTGCCAGCACCACGGGACCAGACACAGATACGCAGTATTTT
J: TRBJ2-5; D: .; size: .; V: TRBV29-1; CDR3: CSASTAAQETQYF; DNA: TGCAGCGCCTCGACTGCGGCACAAGAGACCCAGTACTTC
J: TRBJ2-7; D: TRBD2; size: .; V: TRBV20-1; CDR3: CSARVVSGGYEQYF; DNA: TGCAGTGCTAGGGTGGTGTCGGGAGGTTACGAGCAGTACTTC
J: TRBJ1-2; D: .; size: .; V: TRBV11-3; CDR3: CASSLGQARYGYTF; DNA: TGTGCCAGCAGCTTAGGACAGGCCAGATATGGCTACACCTTC
J: TRBJ2-1; D: .; size: few; V: TRBV20-1; CDR3: CSARVPLPRPPGNEQFF; DNA: TGCAGTGCTAGAGTCCCGCTACCTCGGCCACCTGGCAATGAGCAGTTCTTC
J: TRBJ2-3; D: .; size: .; V: TRBV7-3; CDR3: CASSLEDQSDTQYF; DNA: TGTGCCAGCAGCTTAGAGGACCAATCCGATACGCAGTATTTT
J: TRBJ2-3; D: .; size: .; V: TRBV7-2; CDR3: CASSSALRTSTDTQYF; DNA: TGTGCCAGCAGCTCTGCCCTCAGGACTAGCACAGATACGCAGTATTTT
J: TRBJ2-1; D: .; size: many; V: TRBV5-1; CDR3: CASTPAVIQGGSEQFF; DNA: TGCGCCAGCACCCCTGCTGTTATCCAGGGGGGGAGTGAGCAGTTCTTC
J: TRBJ1-1; D: .; size: many; V: TRBV30; CDR3: CAWVRTMNTEAFF; DNA: TGTGCCTGGGTTCGGACAATGAACACTGAAGCTTTCTTT
J: TRBJ1-6; D: .; size: many; V: TRBV28; CDR3: CASSLQRVGGNSPLHF; DNA: TGTGCCAGCAGTTTACAAAGGGTGGGGGGCAATTCACCCCTCCACTTT
J: TRBJ2-1; D: TRBD2; size: many; V: TRBV13; CDR3: CASSPTWAGANSYNEQFF; DNA: TGTGCCAGCAGCCCTACGTGGGCGGGAGCCAACTCCTACAATGAGCAGTTCTTC
J: TRBJ2-3; D: .; size: many; V: TRBV11-2; CDR3: CASSLVRGQDTQYF; DNA: TGTGCCAGCAGCTTAGTTCGGGGGCAAGATACGCAGTATTTT
J: TRBJ1-1; D: TRBD1; size: .; V: TRBV7-9; CDR3: CASSWDRGGTEAFF; DNA: TGTGCCAGCAGCTGGGACAGGGGCGGAACTGAAGCTTTCTTT
J: TRBJ2-7; D: .; size: .; V: TRBV11-1; CDR3: CASSLRADYEQYF; DNA: TGTGCCAGCAGCTTAAGAGCGGACTACGAGCAGTACTTC